The rows below give T cell receptor beta chains drawn from one sample of a study of T cell changes during pregnancy in multiple sclerosis. Measured with immunoSEQ multiplex PCR; TCRdb has only the in-frame clones, and not every one. Of around 37,000 clones listed, approximately 90% are singletons. Sequencing used CD8+ T cells from peripheral blood mononuclear cells, obtained before pregnancy. These receptors originate from a female donor with multiple sclerosis, enrolled in a pregnancy study. Both conserved end residues are part of each CDR3. A D gene is named only where the DNA matches it firmly. Size tells how often a clone was seen (once, few, many) or the class of an expanded clone, and some rows leave it out.

d_call j_call v_call clone_size cdr3_nt cdr3_aa
. TRBJ1-5 TRBV7-7 . TGTGCCAGCAGCTTAGCACCCAGGGATAGCAATCAGCCCCAGCATTTT CASSLAPRDSNQPQHF
. TRBJ1-1 TRBV7-3 . TGTGCCAGCAGCTCCCTCGGAGGGGCGGACACTGAAGCTTTCTTT CASSSLGGADTEAFF
TRBD2 TRBJ2-3 TRBV19 . TGTGCCAGTAGTATAGTACCCTTTCCTAGCGGGAGCAGAGATACGCAGTATTTT CASSIVPFPSGSRDTQYF
. TRBJ2-2 TRBV4-1 . TGCGCCAGCAGCCAAGTTGCGGGGGCGGGGAACACCGGGGAGCTGTTTTTT CASSQVAGAGNTGELFF
. TRBJ2-3 TRBV7-2 . TGTGCCAGCAGCTTAGAGGGGGTGCTAGATACGCAGTATTTT CASSLEGVLDTQYF
. TRBJ2-7 TRBV4-1 . TGCGCCAGCAGCTCCTCGGCAGGGTCCTACGAGCAGTACTTC CASSSSAGSYEQYF
. TRBJ2-1 TRBV5-1 . TGCGCCAGCAGCAGGCAGGGGGGCGATGAGCAGTTCTTC CASSRQGGDEQFF
TRBD1 TRBJ1-2 TRBV11-2 . TGTGCCAGCAGCTCTATTACCTCCGTGACAGGGGGCCATGGCTACACCTTC CASSSITSVTGGHGYTF
. TRBJ1-1 TRBV6-5 . TGTGCCAGCAGTTACTCGAGGGGAGGAGGCACTGAAGCTTTCTTT CASSYSRGGGTEAFF
TRBD1 TRBJ1-2 TRBV5-6 . TGTGCCAGCAGCCTTGACAGGGTGGAAGCTAACTATGGCTACACCTTC CASSLDRVEANYGYTF
. TRBJ2-7 TRBV28 . TGTGCCAGCAGTCGGAGAGCGGGTTACCCTTCCAACGAGCAGTACTTC CASSRRAGYPSNEQYF
TRBD2 TRBJ2-1 TRBV28 . TGTGCCAGCAGTTTAGGAGCGGGAGGGTCCAATGAGCAGTTCTTC CASSLGAGGSNEQFF
TRBD2 TRBJ2-7 TRBV7-2 . TGTGCCAGCAGCTGGGGACTAGCGGGGTCCTACGAGCAGTACTTC CASSWGLAGSYEQYF
. TRBJ2-1 TRBV6-5 . TGTGCCAGCAGTGGCGCCGGGTACAATGAGCAGTTCTTC CASSGAGYNEQFF
TRBD1 TRBJ1-5 TRBV28 . TGTGCCAGCGAACAGGGGGTGCAGCCCCAGCATTTT CASEQGVQPQHF
TRBD1 TRBJ2-7 TRBV19 once TGTGCCAGTAGCCAGGACAGGGACTACGAGCAGTACTTC CASSQDRDYEQYF
TRBD1 TRBJ2-3 TRBV2 . TGTGCCAGCAGTGAAGAGGGGACAGGGGGGGGCACAGATACGCAGTATTTT CASSEEGTGGGTDTQYF
. TRBJ1-5 TRBV7-9 . TGTGCCAGCAGCCCGGGCAGGGGTCAGCCCCAGCATTTT CASSPGRGQPQHF
TRBD2 TRBJ2-7 TRBV6-5 . TGTGCCAGCAGTTACTCGACTAGCGGGACCTACGAGCAGTACTTC CASSYSTSGTYEQYF
TRBD2 TRBJ2-1 TRBV4-2 . TGTGCCAGCAGCCGCGGGACTAGCGGTTACAATGAGCAGTTCTTC CASSRGTSGYNEQFF
. TRBJ1-1 TRBV11-2 . TGTGCCAGCAGCTTAAACTCAGGGGTCTCTGAAGCTTTCTTT CASSLNSGVSEAFF
TRBD2 TRBJ2-1 TRBV4-2 . TGTGCCAGCAGCCCCTTAGCGGGCAACTCCTACAATGAGCAGTTCTTC CASSPLAGNSYNEQFF
TRBD1 TRBJ1-2 TRBV5-1 large TGCGCCAGCAGCTGGGACCACAGGGGGCGAGCAAACTATGGCTACACCTTC CASSWDHRGRANYGYTF
. TRBJ2-7 TRBV27 . TGTGCCAGCAGTTCTTCCTACGAGCAGTACTTC CASSSSYEQYF
. TRBJ1-1 TRBV10-2 . TGCGCCAGCAGTACAGGAATGAACACTGAAGCTTTCTTT CASSTGMNTEAFF
TRBD1 TRBJ2-7 TRBV6-1 . TGTGCCAGCAGTGAAGCGGGACAGGGAAGGGGTGAGCAGTACTTC CASSEAGQGRGEQYF
TRBD2 TRBJ2-1 TRBV27 . TGTGCCAGCAGAACTAGCGGATCCTACAATGAGCAGTTCTTC CASRTSGSYNEQFF
. TRBJ2-7 TRBV28 . TGTGCCAGCAGCAAACTCATCTACGAGCAGTACTTC CASSKLIYEQYF
TRBD2 TRBJ2-1 TRBV14 . TGTGCCAGCAGCCAAGATCGGGGACTAGCGGGAGTTGTGGAGCAGTTCTTC CASSQDRGLAGVVEQFF
. TRBJ1-3 TRBV9 once TGTGCCAGCAGCCCCTCGGGGAGCTCTGGAAACACCATATATTTT CASSPSGSSGNTIYF
TRBD1 TRBJ1-4 TRBV2 . TGTGCCAGCAGGGACAGGGAATCTGAAAAACTGTTTTTT CASRDRESEKLFF
. TRBJ1-2 TRBV7-9 . TGTGCCAGCAGCTCCTCCAGGGGACCAAACTATGGCTACACCTTC CASSSSRGPNYGYTF
. TRBJ1-6 TRBV6-5 . TGTGCCAGCAGTTCTTACTCGAGCTCCTATAATTCACCCCTCCACTTT CASSSYSSSYNSPLHF
. TRBJ2-7 TRBV2 . TGTGCCAGCAGTTCCCAGTACGAGCAGTACTTC CASSSQYEQYF
. TRBJ2-7 TRBV7-9 . TGTGCCAGCCGCTCATCCCAGGATTCCTACGAGCAGTACTTC CASRSSQDSYEQYF
. TRBJ1-1 TRBV27 once TGTGCCAGCAGTTTATTTGCAGTGAACACTGAAGCTTTCTTT CASSLFAVNTEAFF
. TRBJ1-4 TRBV6-1 . TGTGCCAGCAGTGATAAACAGTTCGGGGGAAAACTGTTTTTT CASSDKQFGGKLFF
. TRBJ1-1 TRBV9 . TGTGCCAGCAGCCTATCAGGTACTCGGGGCACTGAAGCTTTCTTT CASSLSGTRGTEAFF
. TRBJ1-6 TRBV2 once TGTGCCAGCAGTGAATACGTACAGGCCGATTCACCCCTCCACTTT CASSEYVQADSPLHF
. TRBJ2-7 TRBV6-1 . TGTGCCAGCAGCCCGACAGGACCCTACGAGCAGTACTTC CASSPTGPYEQYF
TRBD1 TRBJ1-2 TRBV7-8 . TGTGCCAGCAGATTGACAGGGATCGGTGGCTACACCTTC CASRLTGIGGYTF
TRBD1 TRBJ2-7 TRBV27 . TGTGCCAGCAGTGCGGGACAGGGAGCCTACGAGCAGTACTTC CASSAGQGAYEQYF
. TRBJ2-7 TRBV7-9 . TGTGCCAGCATGGGTGGGACTCCCTACGAGCAGTACTTC CASMGGTPYEQYF
TRBD2 TRBJ2-7 TRBV27 . TGTGCCAGCAGTAGTGGACTAGCCGGCTACGAGCAGTACTTC CASSSGLAGYEQYF
. TRBJ2-3 TRBV5-1 . TGCGCCAGCAGAGACCCCGAGCGGGCCATCACAGATACGCAGTATTTT CASRDPERAITDTQYF
. TRBJ2-1 TRBV7-6 once TGTGCCAGCAGCTTAGTGGCTAGTAATGATGAGCAGTTCTTC CASSLVASNDEQFF
TRBD1 TRBJ2-1 TRBV7-9 . TGTGCCAGCAGCCAACTTTCTCAGACAGGGCTCAATGAGCAGTTCTTC CASSQLSQTGLNEQFF
. TRBJ1-1 TRBV5-1 . TGCGCCAGCAGCTTGGAATCCGGAACAGATGAAGCTTTCTTT CASSLESGTDEAFF
. TRBJ2-1 TRBV7-9 . TGTGCCAGCAGCTTACAGGTTCCAAGCTCCTACAATGAGCAGTTCTTC CASSLQVPSSYNEQFF
TRBD2 TRBJ2-1 TRBV7-9 . TGTGCCAGCAGCTTATGGGGGGGAACTGAGCAGTTCTTC CASSLWGGTEQFF
. TRBJ2-3 TRBV27 . TGTGCCAGCTGCGGGGACCGCACAGATACGCAGTATTTT CASCGDRTDTQYF
TRBD1 TRBJ1-1 TRBV27 once TGTGCCAGCCGGACAGGGAACACTGAAGCTTTCTTT CASRTGNTEAFF
. TRBJ2-7 TRBV2 few TGTGCCAGCAGTGAATGGCCTAGCGTTGCCTACGAGCAGTACTTC CASSEWPSVAYEQYF